This T cell receptor beta chain was identified during a study of T cell responses to AZD1222 COVID-19 vaccine (dated by TCRdb to the early 2020s). Broadly, across the study: AZD1222 recipients given second doses at about 4 weeks or at about 12 weeks were pooled, since spike-specific TCR depth and breadth were not found to differ between the two schedules. TCR sequencing was performed for fewer than 250 trial participants, of whom approximately 200 were given two doses of AZD1222 and around 26 were given two doses of MenACWY control vaccine. Trial participants were enrolled by age into 18-55, 56-69 and 70-plus year subgroups, with roughly 150, 30 and 60 TCR-sequenced participants respectively.

On this clone itself: What antigen it recognizes has not been identified. No qualities accompany the bases; no much larger clone lies one base away.

The CDR3 regions of human TCRbeta chains were analyzed by immunosequencing. The study's processing was this. Repertoire TCRs were matched against a reference library of SARS-CoV-2-specific TCRs generated with the MIRA antigen-specificity platform. Breadth was defined as the fraction of unique TCRs that were SARS-CoV-2-associated, and depth was defined as the fraction of total T cells that were SARS-CoV-2-associated. Each spike-specific TCR was assigned to its reactive spike region and to a CD4 or CD8 class using the MIRA data. Log10-transformed breadth and depth values were compared by one-way ANOVA with Sidak's multiple comparisons tests. TCRdb provides this immuneACCESS table in a form limited to in-frame rearrangements. Some clones are lacking; in checked studies, under half of them reflect an unresolved V gene, and why the rest are absent is not known. V, J and clone size are taken as reported in that table, and D and trimming were inferred from the DNA itself. Recorded for this sample are tens of thousands of clones; around 90% of them occurred a single time. Around 2% of the sample belongs to the ten largest clones.

The sample's time point label, decoded: baseline before first vaccination. Vaccinee samples came from UK trials COV001 and COV002, including a single-blind randomized controlled phase 2/3 trial of AZD1222 (ChAdOx1 nCoV-19) in healthy adults. Trial participant PBMC samples were collected at day 0 and day 28 after the second dose for TCRbeta chain sequencing. Results and caveats for the whole study, not just this receptor: The whole spike protein was spanned by vaccine-associated CD4 TCRs, and dominant responses were seen in regions 160-218 and 743-854. Epitopes outside the regions mutated in the B.1.351 and B.1.1.7 variants were reportedly recognized by nearly half of the unique spike-specific TCRs. Conclusions about previously exposed vaccinees were limited because only 5 or 6 AZD1222 recipients were SARS-CoV-2 seropositive at baseline. Because no samples from the day 14 peak response were available, repertoires could be characterized only after the peak T cell response. After two AZD1222 doses, spike-specific TCR breadth and depth were significantly higher than at day 0 and than in MenACWY recipients. The 56-69-year group was small, and its depth increase did not reach significance, likely because of low power. Participants were mostly white British and included more females than males, and it was suggested by the authors that clonal diversity may have been underestimated.

The CDR3 goes from the cysteine to the phenylalanine over 14 residues. Left in the record is the CDR3 DNA by itself, 42 bases read in frame from the first base. Here V drops 5 bases and J drops 8 bases, and the junction holds 9 bases not matched to any gene. The germline V gene specifies SGHTA as CDR1 and FQGNSA as CDR2. Here the sequenced sample was peripheral blood, taken on day 0 of AZD1222 vaccination. Rearrangement joined TRBV7-2 to TRBJ1-2; 9 junctional bases match TRBD1. The receptor was isolated from an adult in good health. CDR3 reads: CASSPRTGELGYTF. The DNA reads as follows: TGTGCCAGCAGCCCACGGACAGGGGAGTTAGGCTACACCTTC.